This T cell receptor beta chain appears in the sequencing data of a study of T cell repertoires in MIS-A myocarditis. The V gene lost 10 bases and the J gene lost 3 bases, with 15 bases spanning the gap. Germline CDR1 reads SNHLY; CDR2 reads FYNNEI. The CDR3 covers 13 residues. Repertoires were generated with immunoSEQ multiplex PCR, while TCRdb's copy carries only in-frame clones and drops some. The sample has 10,000 to 13,000 clones; 65% to 90% are singletons. The V and J genes are TRBV2 and TRBJ1-1; tentative D call: TRBD1 (5 bases). The sample taken for sequencing was right ventricle heart tissue obtained at autopsy. This receptor was taken from a man aged 18 to 30 with fulminant myocarditis from multisystem inflammatory syndrome in adults (MIS-A) after COVID-19. The CDR3 loop is CATNLGGDTEAFF. As DNA, the CDR3 is TGTGCCACCAACCTGGGGGGGGACACTGAAGCTTTCTTT.